The present TCR beta chain was sequenced within a study of T cells after posttransplantation cyclophosphamide. Cells defined as naive were viable CD3+CD4+ or CD3+CD8+ and CCR7+CD45RA+CD45RO-CD95-CD27+CD28+. Generated by immunoSEQ multiplex PCR, the TCRdb table keeps only in-frame clones and is missing some. The sample lists about 10,000 clones; 90% to 95% were seen once. Material: naive CD8+ T cells sorted from PBMCs. The clonotype originates from a man aged 25 to 40 in good health and a related stem cell transplant donor.

The chain's CDR3 is CASSLWGGRNEQFF. The CDR3 region has the DNA TGTGCCAGCAGCTTGTGGGGCGGTCGTAACGAGCAGTTCTTC. The chain joins TRBV5-8 to TRBJ2-1; D may be TRBD1 (5 bases). The length of the CDR3 is 14 residues. V lost 1 base and J 10 bases, leaving 15 bases between the germline ends. Germline assignment: CDR1 SGHTS and CDR2 YDEGEE.